This entry features one TCR beta chain sequence. The antigen is not known. The data stem from a study of STAT3 mutations in large granular lymphocyte leukemia. Study overall: Among longitudinally sequenced T-LGLL patients, roughly half had canonical activating STAT3 mutations detected.

The CDR3 contains 11 residues. Germline CDR1 is SQVTM and CDR2 is ANQGSEA. The V end was cut by 7 bases, the J end by 3 bases, with 10 bases between. The protocol was immunoSEQ multiplex PCR, while the TCRdb copy is restricted to in-frame clones and leaves out a portion. The sample has tens of thousands of clones; 65% to 80% are singletons. General study results and limits: At least one immunodominant TCR beta clonotype appeared in every T-cell large granular lymphocyte leukemia patient.

The rearrangement uses TRBV29-1 and TRBJ2-7; TRBD2 might be the D (5 bases). The receptor was derived from a woman aged 50 to 65 with T-cell large granular lymphocyte leukemia. Some clones in this sample may be carry-over from other donors' samples. The sample consisted of peripheral blood mononuclear cells. The CDR3 region has the DNA TGCAGCGCCTTCGGGAACTACGAGCAGTACTTC. Its translation is CSAFGNYEQYF.